Listed below are T cell receptor beta chains from one sample, sequenced in a study of blood T cell repertoires in COVID-19. TCRdb's table, derived via immunoSEQ multiplex PCR, lists solely in-frame clones and lacks some. Among 120,000 to 150,000 clones, about four fifths were seen once, and the ten largest hold 4.5% to 6%. Sequenced sample: peripheral blood. Receptors were obtained from a human donor in a cohort sampled during active COVID-19. CDR3s include the opening cysteine and the closing phenylalanine or tryptophan.

len,v_gene,CDR3aa
17,TRBV6-6,CASSLSGRGTNTGELFF
17,TRBV9,CASSDGTSGGASETQYF
13,TRBV28,CASMGGVQETQYF
14,TRBV5-6,CASQTGTSFYGYTF
16,TRBV6-5,CASSYSSGTSTDTQYF
15,TRBV10-1,CASGPSASTGYEQYF
13,TRBV29-1,CSVRTGGDTEAFF
13,TRBV2,CASTSQGAFEAFF
15,TRBV4-1,CASSQDGDTNQPQHF
13,TRBV5-1,CASSLVGVNEQFF
15,TRBV21-1,CASSDFGGMNTGAFF
14,TRBV6-5,CASKAGRSYNEQFF
14,TRBV7-3,CASSPQTGGETQYF
15,TRBV7-8,CASSLATGNSYEQYF
13,TRBV7-9,CASSLGQQETQYF
19,TRBV4-2,CASSQERPGSYADNEKLFF
15,TRBV30,CAFGQGVTSTDTQYF
12,TRBV2,CASRLDQETQYF
13,TRBV3-1/TRBV3-2,CASSQGRNTEAFF
16,TRBV5-1,CASRMGQGSMNTEAFF
14,TRBV15,CATSREPRQETQYF
16,TRBV5-1,CASSSTPTGGGTEAFF
14,TRBV6-5,CASSLQGENTEAFF
12,TRBV19,CASSNTPLEQYF
15,TRBV6-6,CASSYGLRNTGELFF
14,TRBV29-1,CSPSLAGYGDTQYF
14,TRBV2,CATQGIFNTGELFF
14,TRBV2,CASSGLAGGETQYF
13,TRBV12-3/TRBV12-4,CASSFPGVYGYTF
14,TRBV6-5,CASSRDSSNTEAFF
17,TRBV4-2,CASSQVLAGGRTDTQYF
14,TRBV28,CASSLSVLNTEAFF
15,TRBV2,CASSEALSGANVLTF
19,TRBV19,CASRRRTSGTPDLPNEQFF
12,TRBV28,CASSHRVPEAFF
16,TRBV30,CAWRPVGTESTGELFF
15,TRBV7-9,CASSLATGGRDTQYF
15,TRBV7-8,CASSLAPGQGRPQHF
16,TRBV5-6,CASSLGGRYSNQPQHF